Presented here are 16 T cell receptor beta chains from one specimen sequenced in a study of neurological immune-mediated disorders (dated by TCRdb to the late 2010s). Library generation was performed with 5' RACE. TCRdb lists the instrument as Illumina HiSeq 2500. TCRdb ran its own pipeline on the public reads, namely fastp trimming at Q25 and MiXCR clone calling, and kept in-frame beta chains. For every CDR3 protein sequence, its rows merge into one entry that carries the most common genes and DNA. The sample table shows approximately 30,000 distinct CDR3 sequences, and roughly 21% are seen once. Together, the top ten hold 16% of the sample. Sequencing was done on a sample of PBMCs. Receptor source: a woman aged 55-70 years in good health.

This clonotype has a count of ten or more. The genes are TRBV29-1 and TRBJ2-7; D possibly uses TRBD1 or TRBD2 (5 bases each). CDR3 size: 13 residues. CDR1 is SQVTM and CDR2 is ANQGSEA in the germline V gene. The V end was cut by 7 bases, the J end by 3 bases, with 16 bases between. CDR3 sequence: CSANMVGGYEQYF. DNA of the CDR3: TGCAGCGCCAACATGGTTGGGGGCTACGAGCAGTACTTC.

CDR3 sequence (DNA): TGTGCCAGCACCACCCCTTCGAGTGAGCAGTTCTTC. It translates to CASTTPSSEQFF. The chain uses TRBV6-5 and TRBJ2-1, with D unclear. The ends were cut back, 7 bases at V and 9 bases at J, with 13 bases in the middle. The CDR3 spans 12 residues. Looked up from germline, CDR1 is MNHEY and CDR2 is SVGAGI.

A single count supports this clonotype. The chain employs TRBV6-2 or TRBV6-3 and TRBJ2-1, with TRBD1 matching 12 bases. Judging by the DNA end, TRBJ2-7 fits better; the J call may be wrong. Per the germline V gene, CDR1 is MNHEY and CDR2 is SVGEGT. The CDR3 extends over 16 amino acids. CDR3 sequence reads: CASSYRPGTGGFEQYF. CDR3 nucleotides: TGTGCCAGCAGTTACCGCCCCGGGACAGGGGGCTTCGAGCAGTACTTC.

This clonotype was counted many times. This chain joins TRBV5-6 and TRBJ2-3; D is uncertain. V lost 0 bases and J 8 bases, leaving 16 bases between the germline ends. The CDR3 totals 15 residues. Looked up from germline, CDR1 is SGHDT and CDR2 is YYEEEE. This CDR3 is CASSLVGPEMGTQYF. The CDR3 DNA is TGTGCCAGCAGCTTGGTTGGCCCTGAGATGGGTACGCAGTATTTT.

This clonotype is labeled as medium-sized. This sequence joins TRBV20-1 and TRBJ1-1, with D unresolved. CDR3 length: 12 residues. The V end lost 6 bases, the J end lost 2 bases, and 10 bases lay between the germline ends. In germline, CDR1 is DFQATT, CDR2 SNEGSKA (reference sequence). The DNA for the CDR3 is TGCAGTGCAACCGGGAAAAACACTGAAGCTTTCTTT. It encodes CSATGKNTEAFF.

This clonotype was recorded at least ten times. This chain joins TRBV20-1 and TRBJ2-1; tentatively, D is TRBD2 (6 bases). CDR3 length: 15 amino acids. Germline V gene sequence: CDR1 DFQATT, CDR2 SNEGSKA (reference sequence). Trimming pared 4 bases from V and 1 base from J, leaving 14 bases between. CDR3 coding DNA: TGCAGTGCTACCCCCTTCGGGGGATCCTACAATGAGCAGTTCTTC. Residues: CSATPFGGSYNEQFF.

This clonotype was recorded at least ten times. V usage is TRBV27 and J usage is TRBJ2-2; a weak D match, TRBD1 (6 bases). The germline gives CDR1 MNHEY, CDR2 SMNVEV (reference sequence). CDR3 size: 15 residues. Trimming shortened V by 7 bases and J by 5 bases, and 17 bases separated the two germline ends. As DNA, the CDR3 is TGTGCCAGCACCCGAACCAGGGGCTGGACCGGGGAGCTGTTTTTT. This codes for CASTRTRGWTGELFF.

The sample holds many counts of this clonotype. The chain employs TRBV5-1 and TRBJ2-7; 8 positions agree with TRBD1. Germline CDR1 is SGHRS and CDR2 is YFSETQ. The junction had 7 bases not matched to a gene; V was cut back by 2 bases and J by 3 bases. The CDR3 runs 15 residues. CDR3 DNA: TGCGCCAGCAGCTTTGGCGGGACAGGTCTCTACGAGCAGTACTTC. The encoded protein is CASSFGGTGLYEQYF. Full variable domain (remainder filled in from reference TRBV5-1 and TRBJ2-7): KAGVTQTPRYLIKTRGQQVTLSCSPISGHRSVSWYQQTPGQGLQFLFEYFSETQRNKGNFPGRFSGRQFSNSRSEMNVSTLELGDSALYLCASSFGGTGLYEQYFGPGTRLTVT.

The chain combines TRBV15 with TRBJ1-5; possibly TRBD1 for D (5 bases). The CDR3 totals 14 residues. Trimming removed 6 bases at V and 4 bases at J, with 13 bases between. Germline-derived CDR1 and CDR2 are LNHNV and YYDKDF (reference sequence). The DNA for the CDR3 is TGTGCCACCAGTAGGACATTCCTGAATCAGCCCCAGCATTTT. Translation gives CATSRTFLNQPQHF.

This clonotype was seen at least ten times. The rearrangement joins TRBV7-3 to TRBJ2-1, with D unclear. The germline V and J ends were trimmed by 6 bases and 9 bases, with 15 bases remaining between them. CDR3 length: 13 residues. Germline loops: CDR1 SGHTA, CDR2 FQGTGA. CDR3 sequence: CASSPSARIEQFF. CDR3 nucleotides: TGTGCCAGCAGTCCCAGTGCCAGGATTGAGCAGTTCTTC. Complete variable domain (other parts from reference TRBV7-3 and TRBJ2-1): GAGVSQTPSNKVTEKGKYVELRCDPISGHTALYWYRQSLGQGPEFLIYFQGTGAADDSGLPNDRFFAVRPEGSVSTLKIQRTERGDSAVYLCASSPSARIEQFFGPGTRLTVL.

This clonotype was counted ten times or more. The chain couples TRBV10-3 to TRBJ2-7, with TRBD1 matching over 9 bases. This CDR3 has 15 amino acids. The J segment lost 4 bases and the V segment lost 0 bases, leaving 4 bases of the junction unmatched. Germline-derived CDR1 and CDR2 are ENHRY and SYGVKD. The CDR3 DNA reads TGTGCCATCAGTGAGTCGGGACAGGGAAGTTACGAGCAGTACTTC. Translation gives CAISESGQGSYEQYF.

This clonotype was detected many times. The chain couples TRBV20-1 to TRBJ1-2, with D possibly being TRBD1 (6 bases). Deletions cut 4 bases from V and 1 base from J, with 10 bases between. The CDR3 is made up of 13 amino acids. Germline V gene data show CDR1 as DFQATT and CDR2 as SNEGSKA (reference sequence). CDR3: CSANGGVNYGYTF. The CDR3 bases are TGCAGTGCTAACGGGGGCGTTAACTATGGCTACACCTTC.

This clonotype was observed many times. The rearrangement links TRBV5-1 to TRBJ2-3, with unresolved D. Germline V CDR1 and CDR2: SGHRS, YFSETQ. The V and J ends lost 4 bases and 5 bases respectively, with 11 bases between them. The CDR3 spans 13 residues. In DNA form, the CDR3 reads TGCGCCAGCAGCCCTGTTTGGGAAGATACGCAGTATTTT. Its translation is CASSPVWEDTQYF.

This clonotype was counted many times. The chain combines TRBV12-3 or TRBV12-4 with TRBJ1-2; D unresolved. V lost 4 bases to trimming and J lost 7 bases, with 4 bases between them. There are 10 residues in the CDR3. The CDR3 coding sequence is TGTGCCAGCAGTTCCCCTGGCTACACCTTC. This codes for CASSSPGYTF.

This clonotype was observed many times. The rearrangement uses TRBV4-1 and TRBJ2-2; 7 bases align to TRBD1. Per germline, CDR1 MGHRA and CDR2 YSYEKL. This CDR3 has 16 amino acids. The J segment lost 4 bases and the V segment lost 4 bases, leaving 9 bases of the junction unmatched. Here the CDR3 reads CASSRPTGTGTGELFF. CDR3 in DNA: TGCGCCAGCAGCCGACCGACAGGGACCGGCACCGGGGAGCTGTTTTTT.

There are many counts of this clonotype. This chain links TRBV29-1 with TRBJ1-2; the D gene is possibly TRBD1 (6 bases). Trimming shortened V by 1 base and J by 6 bases, and 18 bases separated the two germline ends. Germline loops: CDR1 SQVTM, CDR2 ANQGSEA. CDR3 length equals 15 residues. CDR3 DNA sequence: TGCAGCGTTGAAGGCATCCAGGGACATCAGGATGGCTACACCTTC. It translates to CSVEGIQGHQDGYTF.